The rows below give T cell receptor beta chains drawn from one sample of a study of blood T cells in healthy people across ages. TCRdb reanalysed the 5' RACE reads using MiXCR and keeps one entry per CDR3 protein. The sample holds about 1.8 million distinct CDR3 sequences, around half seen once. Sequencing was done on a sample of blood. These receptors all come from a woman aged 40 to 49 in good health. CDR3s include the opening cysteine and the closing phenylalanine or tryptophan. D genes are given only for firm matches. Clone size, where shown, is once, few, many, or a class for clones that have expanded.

CDR3: CASSLSAGGETQYF
DNA: TGTGCCAGCAGTTTATCTGCAGGCGGGGAGACCCAGTACTTC
V: TRBV27
D: -
J: TRBJ2-5
size: -

CDR3: CASSLQDWGTDTQYF
DNA: TGTGCCAGCAGCCTCCAGGATTGGGGCACAGATACGCAGTATTTT
V: TRBV13
D: -
J: TRBJ2-3
size: -

CDR3: CATVQGYGYTF
DNA: TGTGCCACCGTACAAGGATATGGCTACACCTTC
V: TRBV28
D: -
J: TRBJ1-2
size: -

CDR3: CASSHPRSGFNEQFF
DNA: TGTGCCAGCAGCCATCCCAGATCAGGGTTTAATGAGCAGTTCTTC
V: TRBV9
D: -
J: TRBJ2-1
size: -

CDR3: CASSEVMEGQENIRYF
DNA: TGTGCCAGCAGTGAAGTGATGGAGGGACAGGAAAACATTCGGTACTTC
V: TRBV2
D: TRBD1
J: TRBJ2-4
size: -

CDR3: CASRAAGPSPLHF
DNA: TGTGCCAGCAGGGCCGCAGGGCCTTCACCCCTCCACTTT
V: TRBV12-3/TRBV12-4
D: -
J: TRBJ1-6
size: -

CDR3: CASSYVGSGELFF
DNA: TGTGCCAGCAGTTACGTAGGGTCCGGGGAGCTGTTTTTT
V: TRBV6-5
D: -
J: TRBJ2-2
size: -

CDR3: CASSELTSRQTQYF
DNA: TGCGCCAGCAGTGAGTTGACTAGCCGTCAGACCCAGTACTTC
V: TRBV10-2
D: TRBD2
J: TRBJ2-5
size: -

CDR3: CASSYSVHTSTDTQYF
DNA: TGTGCCAGCAGTTACTCAGTGCACACTAGCACAGATACGCAGTATTTT
V: TRBV6-6
D: -
J: TRBJ2-3
size: -

CDR3: CSASVDRFHF
DNA: TGCAGTGCTAGCGTGGACAGATTCCACTTT
V: TRBV20-1
D: -
J: TRBJ1-6
size: -

CDR3: CASAPVGADRVINEQYF
DNA: TGTGCTAGTGCCCCTGTGGGCGCGGACAGGGTTATCAACGAGCAGTACTTC
V: TRBV12-5
D: TRBD1
J: TRBJ2-7
size: -

CDR3: CASSFQGGSAYEQYF
DNA: TGTGCCAGCAGTTTCCAGGGTGGGTCCGCCTACGAGCAGTACTTC
V: TRBV6-2/TRBV6-3
D: -
J: TRBJ2-7
size: -

CDR3: CAISEPDARNEQFF
DNA: TGTGCCATCAGTGAGCCGGACGCCCGCAATGAGCAGTTCTTC
V: TRBV10-3
D: -
J: TRBJ2-1
size: -

CDR3: CATSREGPLAGGRESTDTQYF
DNA: TGTGCCACCAGCAGAGAAGGGCCCCTAGCGGGGGGGCGGGAAAGCACAGATACGCAGTATTTT
V: TRBV15
D: TRBD2
J: TRBJ2-3
size: -

CDR3: CASSFRYQGQTQYF
DNA: TGTGCCAGCAGTTTTAGATATCAGGGTCAGACCCAGTACTTC
V: TRBV28
D: -
J: TRBJ2-5
size: -

CDR3: CASSSASLAGGGEQFF
DNA: TGTGCCAGCAGCTCCGCCTCACTAGCGGGGGGCGGTGAGCAGTTCTTC
V: TRBV7-2
D: TRBD2
J: TRBJ2-1
size: -

CDR3: CSATRPGTDTQYF
DNA: TGCAGTGCTACCCGGCCAGGCACAGATACGCAGTATTTT
V: TRBV20-1
D: -
J: TRBJ2-3
size: once

CDR3: CAISESTHTDTQYF
DNA: TGTGCCATCAGTGAGTCCACGCACACAGATACGCAGTATTTT
V: TRBV10-3
D: -
J: TRBJ2-3
size: -

CDR3: CASSAPGQGVNYGYTF
DNA: TGTGCCAGCAGCGCCCCGGGACAGGGGGTTAACTATGGCTACACCTTC
V: TRBV5-5
D: TRBD1
J: TRBJ1-2
size: few

CDR3: CASSRGGNREAFF
DNA: TGTGCCAGCAGCAGAGGGGGGAACCGAGAAGCTTTCTTT
V: TRBV7-9
D: -
J: TRBJ1-1
size: -

CDR3: CASSLTGGLWENYGYTF
DNA: TGTGCCAGCAGTCTGACCGGGGGGCTGTGGGAAAATTATGGCTACACCTTC
V: TRBV28
D: -
J: TRBJ1-2
size: -

CDR3: CASSDRNSNYGYTF
DNA: TGTGCCAGCAGTGACAGGAACTCTAACTATGGCTACACCTTC
V: TRBV6-1
D: -
J: TRBJ1-2
size: -